Reported below is one T cell receptor (beta chain). The antigen remains unidentified. These data are taken from a study of OX40 agonist ivuxolimab in advanced cancers. Study-wide points: Dosing at 0.1 to 3.0 mg/kg was accompanied by clonal expansion of CD4+ and CD8+ blood T cells by week 6.

This CDR3 has 11 amino acids. V was trimmed by 4 bases and J by 6 bases, leaving 6 bases between them. The germline V gene has CDR1 ENHRY and CDR2 SYGVKD. Sequencing used immunoSEQ multiplex PCR; TCRdb keeps in-frame clones, though not all of them. The table has 35,000 to 55,000 clones, about 85% seen once. The sequencing used CD4+ or CD8+ T cells sorted from blood, collected in a trial of the OX40 agonist ivuxolimab. The chain joins TRBV10-3 to TRBJ1-1; no reliable D call. The clonotype comes from an adult with an advanced solid tumor such as melanoma, head and neck, liver or kidney cancer. The CDR3 spells CAISVGAEAFF. In nucleotides, the CDR3 is TGTGCCATCAGTGTAGGTGCTGAAGCTTTCTTT.